Below are 19 T cell receptor beta chains sequenced from a single sample in a study of CXCR3-negative and CXCR3-positive naive CD8 T cells. Libraries were UMI-labeled 5' RACE TRB cDNA. From the 5' RACE reads, TCRdb lists one entry per CDR3 protein and no DNA. The sample totals over 100,000 distinct CDR3 sequences. The specimen sequenced was naive CXCR3- CD8+ T cells from blood. The subset: CD45RO-CCR7+CD27+CD95- naive CD8+ T cells lacking CXCR3 (TNR3-). The receptors derive from a human donor in good health. Some clones in this sample may be carry-over from other donors' samples.

The chain employs TRBV11-2 and TRBJ2-3; TCRdb's D call of TRBD2 is untestable without DNA. The germline gives CDR1 SGHAT, CDR2 FQNNGV. The CDR3 spans 15 residues. The CDR3: CASSLLAGNTDTQYF.

The chain couples TRBV9 to TRBJ1-2. The CDR3 is made up of 16 amino acids. CDR1 and CDR2 from the germline V gene are SGDLS and YYNGEE. This chain's CDR3 is CASSVAAGKLNYGYTF.

This sequence joins TRBV6-2 or TRBV6-3 and TRBJ2-5; TCRdb designates TRBD1, a call that cannot be tested without DNA. The CDR3 length is 16 residues. The germline V gene has CDR1 MNHEY and CDR2 SVGEGT. This chain's CDR3 is CASSYGGTAELLTQYF.

The chain employs TRBV20-1 and TRBJ2-3; the TCRdb call, TRBD2, lacks DNA for checking. The germline gives CDR1 DFQATT, CDR2 SNEGSKA (reference sequence). The CDR3 covers 17 residues. CDR3 residues: CSARDFRGAGGTDTQYF.

The chain has TRBV29-1 and TRBJ2-7; TCRdb names TRBD1, which stays unverified in the absence of DNA. The germline gives CDR1 SQVTM, CDR2 ANQGSEA. The CDR3 sequence is 11 residues long. CDR3 residues: CSVLRGSEQYF.

The rearrangement joins TRBV13 to TRBJ2-7; TCRdb's D call of TRBD1 is untestable without DNA. Germline CDR1 and CDR2: PRHDT and FYEKMQ (reference sequence). The CDR3 runs to 14 residues. CDR3: CASSPGVLDYEQYF.

The rearrangement joins TRBV20-1 to TRBJ2-5; TCRdb proposes TRBD1, but this gene call is untestable without DNA. The CDR3 loop spans 13 amino acids. Germline CDR1 reads DFQATT; CDR2 reads SNEGSKA (reference sequence). This chain's CDR3 is CSARPGVQETQYF.

V usage is TRBV6-1 and J usage is TRBJ2-1; TCRdb outputs TRBD2, but without DNA this stays unchecked. Germline loops: CDR1 MNHNS, CDR2 SASEGT. This CDR3 is built from 19 residues. CDR3 sequence: CASSDSTRLAGGLLNEQFF.

This chain joins TRBV11-2 and TRBJ2-2; TCRdb selects TRBD2, and the lack of DNA leaves this call unchecked. The CDR3 is made up of 16 amino acids. The germline CDR1 and CDR2 sequences are SGHAT and FQNNGV. CDR3 in amino acids: CASSLDRRTSGGELFF.

The chain carries TRBV4-3 and TRBJ2-7; TCRdb indicates TRBD1, and absent DNA this call remains unverified. There are 16 residues in the CDR3. CDR1 is LGHNA, CDR2 YSLEER, per germline. CDR3 protein: CASSQESGQRGYEQYF.

V gene TRBV5-5 combines with J gene TRBJ2-3; absent DNA, TCRdb's TRBD2 call cannot be checked. There are 15 residues in the CDR3. Germline-derived CDR1 and CDR2 are SGHKS and YYEKEE (reference sequence). The CDR3 is CASSLVVVLTDTQYF.

The genes are TRBV7-2 and TRBJ2-7; absent DNA, TCRdb's TRBD1 call cannot be checked. This CDR3 spans 14 amino acids. The germline V gene encodes CDR1 SGHTA and CDR2 FQGNSA. This chain's CDR3 is CASSLPGQGYEQYF.

This chain connects TRBV28 to TRBJ2-7; TCRdb indicates TRBD2, and absent DNA this call remains unverified. This CDR3 contains 14 residues. Germline CDR1 reads MDHEN; CDR2 reads SYDVKM. CDR3 amino acids: CASTLQGYIDEQYF.

This chain joins TRBV6-5 and TRBJ2-3; there is no DNA to check the TCRdb D call of TRBD2. Germline V gene sequence: CDR1 MNHEY, CDR2 SVGAGI. The CDR3 is made up of 15 amino acids. The CDR3 is CASSALAGRTDTQYF.

The chain employs TRBV5-1 and TRBJ2-3; TCRdb outputs TRBD2, but without DNA this stays unchecked. The CDR3 is 15 amino acids. Germline-derived CDR1 and CDR2 are SGHRS and YFSETQ. CDR3 in amino acids: CASSLKGVGTDTQYF. The full variable domain, rest sourced from reference TRBV5-1 and TRBJ2-3, is KAGVTQTPRYLIKTRGQQVTLSCSPISGHRSVSWYQQTPGQGLQFLFEYFSETQRNKGNFPGRFSGRQFSNSRSEMNVSTLELGDSALYLCASSLKGVGTDTQYFGPGTRLTVL.

The rearrangement links TRBV12-3 or TRBV12-4 to TRBJ2-3; TCRdb gives TRBD2 as the D gene, but with no DNA this cannot be confirmed. This CDR3 spans 16 amino acids. CDR3 in amino acids: CASIDTGTRRTDTQYF.

V gene TRBV9 combines with J gene TRBJ2-3. The CDR3 runs to 15 residues. CDR1 is SGDLS and CDR2 is YYNGEE in the germline V gene. The CDR3 loop reads CASSAPTMATDTQYF. Drawing the rest from reference TRBV9 and TRBJ2-3, the complete variable domain is DSGVTQTPKHLITATGQRVTLRCSPRSGDLSVYWYQQSLDQGLQFLIQYYNGEERAKGNILERFSAQQFPDLHSELNLSSLELGDSALYFCASSAPTMATDTQYFGPGTRLTVL.

The gene calls are TRBV5-6 and TRBJ2-7; the TCRdb call, TRBD1, lacks DNA for checking. Germline assignment: CDR1 SGHDT and CDR2 YYEEEE. This CDR3 is 17 amino acids long. The CDR3: CASMIWGARDPRYEQYF. Supplemented by reference TRBV5-6 and TRBJ2-7, the full variable domain reads DAGVTQSPTHLIKTRGQQVTLRCSPKSGHDTVSWYQQALGQGPQFIFQYYEEEERQRGNFPDRFSGHQFPNYSSELNVNALLLGDSALYLCASMIWGARDPRYEQYFGPGTRLTVT.

The CDR3 protein is CASSLNYGRGIHEQYF. The chain combines TRBV5-6 with TRBJ2-7; TCRdb gives TRBD1 as the D gene, but with no DNA this cannot be confirmed. In germline, CDR1 is SGHDT, CDR2 YYEEEE. The CDR3 loop spans 16 amino acids. The full variable domain, in which reference TRBV5-6 and TRBJ2-7 provide the parts outside the CDR3, is DAGVTQSPTHLIKTRGQQVTLRCSPKSGHDTVSWYQQALGQGPQFIFQYYEEEERQRGNFPDRFSGHQFPNYSSELNVNALLLGDSALYLCASSLNYGRGIHEQYFGPGTRLTVT.